This entry is about one TCR beta chain. The data stem from a study of blood T cell repertoires in COVID-19. Background on the study: COVID-19 samples collected from the United States, Italy and Spain covered acute and convalescent phases. The cDNA or gDNA used as material had been derived from T cells, B-cell-depleted T cells, or PBMCs.

How the authors handled the data: Estimation of nucleated cell counts was performed using reference gene primer amplification. Sequenced by immunoSEQ multiplex PCR; TCRdb stores in-frame clones only, minus some. The V and J calls and clone size were taken over from that table, and D and trimming were inferred from the DNA. The profile shows some 65,000 clones, about 92% of them singletons. Sequencing used peripheral blood. This sequence originates from a man aged 55-75 years with acute or convalescent COVID-19.

CDR3 protein: CASSQNTGFRSNQPQHF. The DNA for the CDR3 is TGTGCCAGCAGCCAGAATACAGGGTTTCGAAGCAATCAGCCCCAGCATTTT. V gene TRBV7-8 combines with J gene TRBJ1-5, with D maybe TRBD1 (6 bases). CDR3 length equals 17 residues. Trimming shortened V by 5 bases and J by 1 base, and 18 bases separated the two germline ends. The germline CDR1 and CDR2 sequences are SGHVS and FQNEAQ. Drawing the rest from reference TRBV7-8 and TRBJ1-5, the complete variable domain is GAGVSQSPRYKVAKRGQDVALRCDPISGHVSLFWYQQALGQGPEFLTYFQNEAQLDKSGLPSDRFFAERPEGSVSTLKIQRTQQEDSAVYLCASSQNTGFRSNQPQHFGDGTRLSIL.